Listed below are T cell receptor beta chains from one sample, sequenced in a study of identical twins. TCRdb called the 5' RACE reads again in MiXCR, with one record for every CDR3 protein. This sample carries roughly 690,000 distinct CDR3 sequences, 5.5% to 6.5% of them seen once, and the ten largest clones take roughly 1.8%. Material: naive T cells sorted from blood. These receptors all stem from a man younger than 30 in good health. Both conserved end residues are trimmed from each CDR3. The D gene is left open where the match is weak.

D gene	V gene	J gene	CDR3 protein
TRBD2	TRBV5-1	TRBJ2-7	ASSLDIRGSSYEQY
TRBD1	TRBV28	TRBJ1-1	ASSDEGTGSPEAF
-	TRBV11-2	TRBJ2-2	ASSLISQGRTGELF
-	TRBV28	TRBJ2-3	ASSWLASTDTQY
TRBD2	TRBV5-1	TRBJ2-3	ASRSGGGSLTDTQY
-	TRBV12-3/TRBV12-4	TRBJ1-5	ASSLWENQPQH
-	TRBV20-1	TRBJ1-4	SARVEGNEKLF
-	TRBV7-6	TRBJ2-1	ASSSSIDGPYNEQF
-	TRBV9	TRBJ2-6	ASSVDVFSGANVLT
-	TRBV29-1	TRBJ1-1	SVSPLGENTEAF
TRBD2	TRBV5-4	TRBJ2-7	ASKRSGTVYEQY
-	TRBV7-9	TRBJ1-6	ASSLYIQDNSPLH
-	TRBV5-1	TRBJ2-1	ASSLEGYHNEQF
TRBD2	TRBV12-3/TRBV12-4	TRBJ2-1	ASSFSTSGGPLENEQF
TRBD1	TRBV20-1	TRBJ2-5	SARDPRPGQAETQY
TRBD1	TRBV7-2	TRBJ2-5	ASSAGQGGGETQY
-	TRBV5-1	TRBJ2-7	ASSLDLEAAQY
-	TRBV24-1	TRBJ1-5	ATSDFRGGNQPQH
-	TRBV4-1	TRBJ1-2	ASSRTEAFGGYT
-	TRBV11-2	TRBJ1-2	ASSLTPRAGYGYT
-	TRBV12-3/TRBV12-4	TRBJ1-2	ASSPTGTHYGYT
TRBD2	TRBV5-1	TRBJ2-1	ASSAVGSGSYLDEQF
-	TRBV12-3/TRBV12-4	TRBJ1-3	ASGGGPGGNTIY
-	TRBV12-3/TRBV12-4	TRBJ2-1	ASSWLTNEQF
-	TRBV12-5	TRBJ2-7	ASGFSGNEQY
TRBD2	TRBV4-2	TRBJ2-1	ASSQDRTSPEQF
-	TRBV4-1	TRBJ2-3	ASSQLGLRTDTQY
TRBD1	TRBV11-2	TRBJ2-1	ASSLVTGAIPRDEQF
TRBD1	TRBV4-3	TRBJ2-3	ASSHPDRGEDTQY
TRBD2	TRBV12-3/TRBV12-4	TRBJ2-5	ASSTLGGGLGETQY
-	TRBV4-2	TRBJ2-4	ASSGGTLLAKNIQY
TRBD1	TRBV11-1	TRBJ2-1	ASSPPGQPPF
TRBD2	TRBV19	TRBJ2-5	ASSIFAGGETQY
-	TRBV19	TRBJ1-1	ASRDPGRRTEAF
-	TRBV7-8	TRBJ1-1	ASSLVGAGFRAF
-	TRBV6-2/TRBV6-3	TRBJ2-7	ASNPRGQRAYEQY
-	TRBV18	TRBJ2-4	ASSLAQDIQY
-	TRBV12-3/TRBV12-4	TRBJ1-2	ASSLHYGYT
TRBD1	TRBV29-1	TRBJ1-2	SVDLSGQDRHGYT
-	TRBV5-1	TRBJ2-1	ASSLDPTSLDEQF
TRBD2	TRBV3-1	TRBJ2-4	ASSHTGTMKNIQY
-	TRBV6-5	TRBJ2-3	ASSYSASDTQY
TRBD2	TRBV5-1	TRBJ2-1	ASSLFGVAGAGDEQF
-	TRBV6-2/TRBV6-3	TRBJ2-7	ASSPLAGATYEQY
-	TRBV12-3/TRBV12-4	TRBJ2-1	ASRLLQEQF
-	TRBV20-1	TRBJ2-7	SASYLSWGAYEQY
-	TRBV7-9	TRBJ2-1	ASSSGARSYNEQF
-	TRBV7-3	TRBJ2-3	ASSDGLIGGVDTQY
TRBD2	TRBV20-1	TRBJ2-1	SSSGRNNEQF
-	TRBV20-1	TRBJ2-1	SAREPSGALSYNEQF
-	TRBV28	TRBJ2-7	ASSALTLGGYEQY
-	TRBV12-3/TRBV12-4	TRBJ1-5	ASSLSGSNQPQH
-	TRBV11-2	TRBJ1-2	ASSLDRWADYGYT